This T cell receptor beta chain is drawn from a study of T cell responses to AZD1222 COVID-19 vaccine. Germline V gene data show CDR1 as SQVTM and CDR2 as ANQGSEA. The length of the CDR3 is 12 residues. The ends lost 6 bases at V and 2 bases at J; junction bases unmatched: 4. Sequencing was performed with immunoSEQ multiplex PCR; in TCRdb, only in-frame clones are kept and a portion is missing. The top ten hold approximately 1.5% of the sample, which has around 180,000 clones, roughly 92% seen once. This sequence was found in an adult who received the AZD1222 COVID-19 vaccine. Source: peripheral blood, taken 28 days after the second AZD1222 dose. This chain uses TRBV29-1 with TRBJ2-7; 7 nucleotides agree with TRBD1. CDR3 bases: TGCAGCGTCAGGACAGGACCCTACGAGCAGTACTTC. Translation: CSVRTGPYEQYF.